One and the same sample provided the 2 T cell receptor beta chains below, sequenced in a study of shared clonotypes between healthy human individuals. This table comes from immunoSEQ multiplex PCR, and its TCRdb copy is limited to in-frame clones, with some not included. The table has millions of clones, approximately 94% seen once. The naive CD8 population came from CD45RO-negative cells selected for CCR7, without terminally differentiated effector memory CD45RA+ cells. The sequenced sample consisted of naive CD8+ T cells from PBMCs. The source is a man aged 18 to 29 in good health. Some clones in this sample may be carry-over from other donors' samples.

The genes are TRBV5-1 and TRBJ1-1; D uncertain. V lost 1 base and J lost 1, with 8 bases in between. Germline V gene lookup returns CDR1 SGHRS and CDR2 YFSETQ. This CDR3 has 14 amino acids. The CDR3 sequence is CASSLTKGNTEAFF. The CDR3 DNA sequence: TGCGCCAGCAGCTTGACCAAAGGGAACACTGAAGCTTTCTTT.

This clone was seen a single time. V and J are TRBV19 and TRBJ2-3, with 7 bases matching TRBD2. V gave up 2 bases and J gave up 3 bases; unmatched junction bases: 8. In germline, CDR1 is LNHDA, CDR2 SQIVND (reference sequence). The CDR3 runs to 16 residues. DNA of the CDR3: TGTGCCAGTAGTATAAGGGGCGGGAGAGGAACAGATACGCAGTATTTT. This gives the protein CASSIRGGRGTDTQYF.